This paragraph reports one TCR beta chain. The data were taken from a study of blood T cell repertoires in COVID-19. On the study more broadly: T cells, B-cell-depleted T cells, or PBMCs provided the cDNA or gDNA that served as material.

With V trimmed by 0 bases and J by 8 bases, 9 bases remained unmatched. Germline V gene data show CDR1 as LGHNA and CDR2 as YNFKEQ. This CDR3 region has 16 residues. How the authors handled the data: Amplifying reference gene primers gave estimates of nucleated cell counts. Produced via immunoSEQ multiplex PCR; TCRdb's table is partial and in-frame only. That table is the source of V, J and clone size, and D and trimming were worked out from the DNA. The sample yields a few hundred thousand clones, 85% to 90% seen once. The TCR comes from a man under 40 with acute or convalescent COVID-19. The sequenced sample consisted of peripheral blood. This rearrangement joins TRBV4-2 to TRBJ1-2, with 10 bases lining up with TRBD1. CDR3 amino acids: CASSQESPGTGDGYTF. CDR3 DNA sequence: TGTGCCAGCAGCCAAGAATCACCCGGGACAGGGGACGGCTACACCTTC.